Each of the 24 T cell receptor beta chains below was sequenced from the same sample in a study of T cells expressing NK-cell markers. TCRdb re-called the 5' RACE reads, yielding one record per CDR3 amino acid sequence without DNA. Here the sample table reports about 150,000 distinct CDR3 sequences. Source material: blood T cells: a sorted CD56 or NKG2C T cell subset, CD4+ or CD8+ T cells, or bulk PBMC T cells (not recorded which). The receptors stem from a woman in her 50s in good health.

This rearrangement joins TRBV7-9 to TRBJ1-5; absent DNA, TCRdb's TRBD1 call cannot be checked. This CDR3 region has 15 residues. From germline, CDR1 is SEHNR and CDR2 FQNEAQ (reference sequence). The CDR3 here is CASTPGPSGDQPQHF.

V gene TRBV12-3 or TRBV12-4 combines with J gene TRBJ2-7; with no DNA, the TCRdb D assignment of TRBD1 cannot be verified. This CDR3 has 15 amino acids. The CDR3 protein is CASSLGDRASYEQYF.

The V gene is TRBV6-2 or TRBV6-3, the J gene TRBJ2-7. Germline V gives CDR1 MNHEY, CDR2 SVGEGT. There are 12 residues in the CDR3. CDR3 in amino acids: CASSYGGLEQYF.

The CDR3 protein is CASAEWPDTDTQYF. V is TRBV5-1 and J is TRBJ2-3. Germline loops: CDR1 SGHRS, CDR2 YFSETQ. The CDR3 covers 14 residues.

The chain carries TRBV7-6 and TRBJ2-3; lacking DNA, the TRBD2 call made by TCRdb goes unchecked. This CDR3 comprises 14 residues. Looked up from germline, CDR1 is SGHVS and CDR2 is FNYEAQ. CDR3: CASSPRISPDTQYF.

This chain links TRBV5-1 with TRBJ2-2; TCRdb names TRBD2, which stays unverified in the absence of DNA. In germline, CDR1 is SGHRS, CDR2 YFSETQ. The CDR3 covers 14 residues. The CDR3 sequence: CASSDGGGTGELFF. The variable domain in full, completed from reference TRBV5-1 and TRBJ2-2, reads KAGVTQTPRYLIKTRGQQVTLSCSPISGHRSVSWYQQTPGQGLQFLFEYFSETQRNKGNFPGRFSGRQFSNSRSEMNVSTLELGDSALYLCASSDGGGTGELFFGEGSRLTVL.

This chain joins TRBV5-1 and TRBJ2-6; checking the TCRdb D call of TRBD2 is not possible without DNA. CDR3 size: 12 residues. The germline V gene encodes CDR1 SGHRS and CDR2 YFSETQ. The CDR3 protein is CASMEAGVDLTF.

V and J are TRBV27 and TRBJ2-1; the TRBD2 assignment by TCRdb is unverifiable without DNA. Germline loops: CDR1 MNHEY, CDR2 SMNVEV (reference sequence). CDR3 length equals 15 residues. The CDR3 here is CASSPAVPWGNEQFF.

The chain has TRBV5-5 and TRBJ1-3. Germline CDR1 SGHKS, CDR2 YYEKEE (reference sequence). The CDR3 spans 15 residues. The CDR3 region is CASSYEKNSGNTIYF.

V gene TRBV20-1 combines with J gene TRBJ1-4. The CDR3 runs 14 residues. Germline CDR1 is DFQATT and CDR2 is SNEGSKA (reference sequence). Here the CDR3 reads CSARDLGDTEKLFF.

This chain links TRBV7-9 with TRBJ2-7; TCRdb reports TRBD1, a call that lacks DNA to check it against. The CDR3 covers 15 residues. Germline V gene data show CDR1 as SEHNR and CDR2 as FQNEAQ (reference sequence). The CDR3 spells CASSFLRDNSYEQYF.

The CDR3 here is CASTGGFGYNEQFF. The chain links TRBV19 to TRBJ2-1; with no DNA, the TCRdb D assignment of TRBD1 cannot be verified. Germline lookup yields CDR1 LNHDA and CDR2 SQIVND (reference sequence). The CDR3 consists of 14 residues.

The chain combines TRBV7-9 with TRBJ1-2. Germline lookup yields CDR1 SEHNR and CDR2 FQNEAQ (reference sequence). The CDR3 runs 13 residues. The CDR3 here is CASSLLLDYGYTF.

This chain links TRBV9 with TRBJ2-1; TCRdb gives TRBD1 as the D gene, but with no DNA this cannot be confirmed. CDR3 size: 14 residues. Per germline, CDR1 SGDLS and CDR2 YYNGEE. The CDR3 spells CASSAQTGNNEQFF.

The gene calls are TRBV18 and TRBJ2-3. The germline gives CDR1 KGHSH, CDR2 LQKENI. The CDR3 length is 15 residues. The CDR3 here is CASSPLFIGTDTQYF.

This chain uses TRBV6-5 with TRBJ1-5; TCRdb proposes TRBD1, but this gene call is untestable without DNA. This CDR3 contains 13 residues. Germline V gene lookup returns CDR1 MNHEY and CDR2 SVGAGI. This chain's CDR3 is CASSRGQVEPQHF.

Here the CDR3 reads CSADPGLLTYNEQFF. The chain recombines TRBV20-1 with TRBJ2-1; TCRdb's D call, TRBD2, is unchecked because there is no DNA. There are 15 residues in the CDR3. Germline V lookup: CDR1 DFQATT, CDR2 SNEGSKA (reference sequence).

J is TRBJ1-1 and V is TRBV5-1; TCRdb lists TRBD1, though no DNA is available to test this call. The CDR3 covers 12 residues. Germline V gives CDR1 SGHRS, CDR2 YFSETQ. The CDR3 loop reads CASSRTGAEAFF.

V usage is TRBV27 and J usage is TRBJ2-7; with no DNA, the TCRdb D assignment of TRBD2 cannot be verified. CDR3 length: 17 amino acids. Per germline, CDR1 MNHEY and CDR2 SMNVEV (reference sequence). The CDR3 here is CASSLTRLAGVSYEQYF.

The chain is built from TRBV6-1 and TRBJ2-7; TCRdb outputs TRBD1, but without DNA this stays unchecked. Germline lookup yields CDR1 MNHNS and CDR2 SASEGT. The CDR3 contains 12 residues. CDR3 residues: CASTGESYEQYF.

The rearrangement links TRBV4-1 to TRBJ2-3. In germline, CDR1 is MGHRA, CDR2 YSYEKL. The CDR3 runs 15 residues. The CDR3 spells CASSQASSGIDTQYF.

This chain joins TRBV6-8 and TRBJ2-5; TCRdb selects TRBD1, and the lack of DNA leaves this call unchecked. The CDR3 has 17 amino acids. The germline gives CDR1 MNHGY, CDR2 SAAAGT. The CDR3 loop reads CASRFRILSGSEETQYF.

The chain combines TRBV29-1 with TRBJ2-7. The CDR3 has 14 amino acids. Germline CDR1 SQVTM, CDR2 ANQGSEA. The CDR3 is CSVEPGPNSYEQYF.

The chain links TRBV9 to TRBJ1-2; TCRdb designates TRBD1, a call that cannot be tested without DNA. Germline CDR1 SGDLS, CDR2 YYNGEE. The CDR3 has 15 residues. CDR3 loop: CASIPPGRGHDGYTF.